A selection of T cell receptor beta chains follows, all from one sample in a study of blood T cell repertoires in COVID-19. The method was immunoSEQ multiplex PCR; TCRdb's version includes in-frame clones alone and lacks a portion of them. The sample comprises under 250,000 clones, around 82% of which are singletons, and about 4.4% rests with the top ten. Sequencing was carried out using peripheral blood. Every receptor here comes from a woman in her seventies with acute or convalescent COVID-19. Both conserved end residues are part of each CDR3. D genes are given only for firm matches. Not all rows give a size; the values are once, few, many and, for expanded clones, a class.

TRBD1	TRBV6-5	-	15	TRBJ2-7	TGTGCCAGCAGACAACAGGGGGAAAGTTCCTACGAGCAGTACTTC	CASRQQGESSYEQYF
TRBD2	TRBV10-3	few	15	TRBJ2-1	TGTGCCATCAGTGATCAAGCGGGGCCACACAATGAGCAGTTCTTC	CAISDQAGPHNEQFF
TRBD2	TRBV6-1	-	16	TRBJ2-5	TGTGCCAGCAGTGAAGGAACGGGACTAGCGGTAGAGACCCAGTACTTC	CASSEGTGLAVETQYF
TRBD1	TRBV19	few	17	TRBJ1-5	TGTGCCAGTAGCCCGGACAGGGCACTCAGGAAGGGTGTGCCCCAGCATTTT	CASSPDRALRKGVPQHF
TRBD1	TRBV6-5	few	14	TRBJ1-2	TGTGCCAGCAGTTTTACGGGACAGATGGGTGGCTACACCTTC	CASSFTGQMGGYTF
-	TRBV6-2/TRBV6-3	-	15	TRBJ2-6	TGTGCCAGCAGTTACTCGAGCTCTGGGGCCAACGTCCTGACTTTC	CASSYSSSGANVLTF
-	TRBV19	-	13	TRBJ1-6	TGTGCCAGTAGTACTTGGGGCGCTTCACCCCTCCACTTT	CASSTWGASPLHF
TRBD2	TRBV6-5	-	15	TRBJ2-5	TGTGCCAGCAGCTTGGTAGCGGGGGGGAGGGGGACCCAGTACTTC	CASSLVAGGRGTQYF
-	TRBV12-3/TRBV12-4	-	13	TRBJ1-6	TGTGCCAGCTCACCGGCAGGGAATTCACCCCTCCACTTT	CASSPAGNSPLHF
TRBD1	TRBV2	-	13	TRBJ2-7	TGTGCCAGCCATACTACAGGGGAGTTCGAGCAGTACTTC	CASHTTGEFEQYF
-	TRBV18	many	13	TRBJ1-2	TGTGCCAGCTCACCCGACAGTAACTATGGCTACACCTTC	CASSPDSNYGYTF
TRBD1	TRBV7-8	-	15	TRBJ1-4	TGTGCCAGCAGCCTCGACAGGGCACAGAGGGGAAAACTGTTTTTT	CASSLDRAQRGKLFF
TRBD2	TRBV27	-	18	TRBJ2-1	TGTGCCAGCAGAACGCATACTTTACTAGCGGGGACGGAGAATGAGCAGTTCTTC	CASRTHTLLAGTENEQFF
TRBD1	TRBV9	few	14	TRBJ2-2	TGTGCCAGCAGCGCGACAGGGGCCCCCGGGGAGCTGTTTTTT	CASSATGAPGELFF
-	TRBV10-3	-	12	TRBJ1-1	TGTGCCACCTCGCCCAGGGATACTGAAGCTTTCTTT	CATSPRDTEAFF
-	TRBV11-2	-	14	TRBJ1-6	TGTGCCAGCAGCTTAGGACAGAGAAATTCACCCCTCCACTTT	CASSLGQRNSPLHF
TRBD1	TRBV6-2/TRBV6-3	-	19	TRBJ1-5	TGTGCCAGCAGTTACCCAACGGACAGGGGAGGCTATAGCAATCAGCCCCAGCATTTT	CASSYPTDRGGYSNQPQHF
TRBD1	TRBV29-1	few	12	TRBJ1-1	TGCAGCGTTGGACAGGGGGCCACTGAAGCTTTCTTT	CSVGQGATEAFF
TRBD1	TRBV6-1	-	15	TRBJ1-5	TGTGCCAGCAGTGAAGGGACAGGGGCTGGCCAGCCCCAGCATTTT	CASSEGTGAGQPQHF
TRBD1	TRBV3-1/TRBV3-2	-	19	TRBJ1-6	TGTGCCAGCAGCCCATCCCCTGACAGGGTGGAATCCTATAATTCACCCCTCCACTTT	CASSPSPDRVESYNSPLHF
-	TRBV27	-	14	TRBJ1-1	TGTGCCAGCAGTTTACACAGGTTGAGCACTGAAGCTTTCTTT	CASSLHRLSTEAFF
TRBD1	TRBV6-5	-	15	TRBJ1-6	TGTGCCAGCAGTTACTCGTACAGGGGGAACTCACCCCTCCACTTT	CASSYSYRGNSPLHF
-	TRBV10-1	-	16	TRBJ2-3	TGCGCCAGCAGTGAGTCGATGCGGGGGCGCACAGATACGCAGTATTTT	CASSESMRGRTDTQYF
-	TRBV9	few	14	TRBJ1-2	TGTGCCAGCAGCGGGCTGGCGGCAAACTATGGCTACACCTTC	CASSGLAANYGYTF